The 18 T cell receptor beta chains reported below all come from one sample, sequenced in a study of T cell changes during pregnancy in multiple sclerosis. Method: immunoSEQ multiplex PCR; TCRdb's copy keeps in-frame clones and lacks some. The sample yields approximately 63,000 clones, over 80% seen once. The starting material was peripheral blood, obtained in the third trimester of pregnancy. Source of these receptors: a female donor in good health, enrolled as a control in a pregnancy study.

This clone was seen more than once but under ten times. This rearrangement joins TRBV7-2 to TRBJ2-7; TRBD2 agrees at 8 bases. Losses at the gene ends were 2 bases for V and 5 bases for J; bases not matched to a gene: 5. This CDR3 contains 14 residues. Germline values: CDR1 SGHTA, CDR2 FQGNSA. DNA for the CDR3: TGTGCCAGCAGCTTACGGGGGGGTTCCAACGAGCAGTACTTC. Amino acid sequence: CASSLRGGSNEQYF.

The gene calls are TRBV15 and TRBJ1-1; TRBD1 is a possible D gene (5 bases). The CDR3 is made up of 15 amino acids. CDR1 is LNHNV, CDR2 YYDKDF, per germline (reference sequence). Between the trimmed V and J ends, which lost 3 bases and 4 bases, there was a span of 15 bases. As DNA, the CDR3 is TGTGCCACCAGCAGTCAGGGCACGGGAGGCACTGAAGCTTTCTTT. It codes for CATSSQGTGGTEAFF.

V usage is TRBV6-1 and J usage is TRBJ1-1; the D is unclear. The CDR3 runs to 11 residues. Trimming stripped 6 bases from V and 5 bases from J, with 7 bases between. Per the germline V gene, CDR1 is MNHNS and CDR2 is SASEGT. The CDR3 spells CASREVTEAFF. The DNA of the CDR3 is TGTGCCAGCAGAGAGGTAACTGAAGCTTTCTTT.

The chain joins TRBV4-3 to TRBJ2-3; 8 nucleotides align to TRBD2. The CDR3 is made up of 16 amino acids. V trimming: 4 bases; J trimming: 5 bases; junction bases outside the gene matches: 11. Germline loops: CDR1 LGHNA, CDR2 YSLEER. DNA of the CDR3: TGCGCCAGCAGCCTTCGCACCGGGAGGGCCAGAGATACGCAGTATTTT. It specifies CASSLRTGRARDTQYF.

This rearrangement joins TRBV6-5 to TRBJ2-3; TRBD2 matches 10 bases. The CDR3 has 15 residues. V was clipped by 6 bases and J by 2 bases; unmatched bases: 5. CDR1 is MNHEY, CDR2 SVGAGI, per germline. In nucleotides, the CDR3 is TGTGCCAGCAGACTAGGACTAGCGGACACAGATACGCAGTATTTT. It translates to CASRLGLADTDTQYF.

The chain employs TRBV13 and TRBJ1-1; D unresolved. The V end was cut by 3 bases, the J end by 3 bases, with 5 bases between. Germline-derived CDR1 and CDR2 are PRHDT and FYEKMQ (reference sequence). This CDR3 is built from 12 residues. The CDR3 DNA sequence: TGTGCCAGCAGCTTCCAGTACACTGAAGCTTTCTTT. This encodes CASSFQYTEAFF.

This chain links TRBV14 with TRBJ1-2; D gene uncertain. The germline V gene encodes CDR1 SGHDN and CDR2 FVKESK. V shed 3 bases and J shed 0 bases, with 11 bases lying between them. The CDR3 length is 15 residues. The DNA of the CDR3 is TGTGCCAGCAGCCAGTCTTTTACAGCTAACTATGGCTACACCTTC. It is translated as CASSQSFTANYGYTF.

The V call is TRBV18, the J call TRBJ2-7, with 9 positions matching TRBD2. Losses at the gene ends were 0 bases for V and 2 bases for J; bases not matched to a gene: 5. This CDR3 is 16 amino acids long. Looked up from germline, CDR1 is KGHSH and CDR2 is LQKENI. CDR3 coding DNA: TGTGCCAGCTCACCACCGGCTAGCGGGACCACCTACGAGCAGTACTTC. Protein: CASSPPASGTTYEQYF.

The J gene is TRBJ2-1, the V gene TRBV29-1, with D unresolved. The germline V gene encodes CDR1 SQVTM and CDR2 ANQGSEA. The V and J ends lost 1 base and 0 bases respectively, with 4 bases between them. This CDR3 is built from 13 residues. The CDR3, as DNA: TGCAGCGTTGAAGGGAGCTCCTACAATGAGCAGTTCTTC. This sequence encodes CSVEGSSYNEQFF.

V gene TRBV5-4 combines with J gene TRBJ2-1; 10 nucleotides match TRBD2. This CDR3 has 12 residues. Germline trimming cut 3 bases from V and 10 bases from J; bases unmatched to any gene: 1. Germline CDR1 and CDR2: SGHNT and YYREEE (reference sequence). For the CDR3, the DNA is TGTGCCAGCAGCTCACTAGCGGGGGAGCAGTTCTTC. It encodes CASSSLAGEQFF.

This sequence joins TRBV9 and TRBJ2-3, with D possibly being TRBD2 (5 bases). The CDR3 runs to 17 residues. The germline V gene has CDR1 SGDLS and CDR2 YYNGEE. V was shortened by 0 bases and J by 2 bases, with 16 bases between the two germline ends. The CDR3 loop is CASSVGVGGPYTDTQYF. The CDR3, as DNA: TGTGCCAGCAGCGTAGGGGTCGGCGGGCCCTACACAGATACGCAGTATTTT.

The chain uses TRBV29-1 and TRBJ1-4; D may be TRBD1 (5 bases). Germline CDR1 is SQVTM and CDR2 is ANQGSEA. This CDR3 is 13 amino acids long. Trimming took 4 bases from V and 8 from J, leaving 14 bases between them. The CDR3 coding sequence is TGCAGCGTTGGTAAGCAGGGCGAAGAAAAACTGTTTTTT. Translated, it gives CSVGKQGEEKLFF.

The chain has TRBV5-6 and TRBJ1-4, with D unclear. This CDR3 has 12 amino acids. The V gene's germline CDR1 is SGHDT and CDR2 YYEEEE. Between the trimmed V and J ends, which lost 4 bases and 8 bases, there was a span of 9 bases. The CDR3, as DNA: TGTGCCAGCAGCGCCCTGCGGGAAAAACTGTTTTTT. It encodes CASSALREKLFF.

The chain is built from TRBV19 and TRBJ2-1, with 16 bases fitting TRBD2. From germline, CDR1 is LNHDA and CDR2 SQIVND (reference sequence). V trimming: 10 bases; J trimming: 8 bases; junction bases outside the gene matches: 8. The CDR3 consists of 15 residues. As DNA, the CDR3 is TGTGCCACCGGGACTAGCGGGAGGGCCAGGGATGAGCAGTTCTTC. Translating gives CATGTSGRARDEQFF.

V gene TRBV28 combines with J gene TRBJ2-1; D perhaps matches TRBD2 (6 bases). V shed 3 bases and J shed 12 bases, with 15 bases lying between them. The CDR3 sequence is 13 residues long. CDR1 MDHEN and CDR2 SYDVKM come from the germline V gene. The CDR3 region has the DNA TGTGCCAGCAGTTTGGAGGAGGGGTCGGGGCAGTTCTTC. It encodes CASSLEEGSGQFF. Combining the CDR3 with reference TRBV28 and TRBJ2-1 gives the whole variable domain DVKVTQSSRYLVKRTGEKVFLECVQDMDHENMFWYRQDPGLGLRLIYFSYDVKMKEKGDIPEGYSVSREKKERFSLILESASTNQTSMYLCASSLEEGSGQFFGPGTRLTVL.

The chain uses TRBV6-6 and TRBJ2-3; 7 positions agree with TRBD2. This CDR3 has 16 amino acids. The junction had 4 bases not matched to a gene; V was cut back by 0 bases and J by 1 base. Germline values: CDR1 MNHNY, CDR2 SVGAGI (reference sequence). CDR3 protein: CASSYSTSGGTDTQYF. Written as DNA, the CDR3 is TGTGCCAGCAGTTACTCGACCAGCGGGGGCACAGATACGCAGTATTTT.

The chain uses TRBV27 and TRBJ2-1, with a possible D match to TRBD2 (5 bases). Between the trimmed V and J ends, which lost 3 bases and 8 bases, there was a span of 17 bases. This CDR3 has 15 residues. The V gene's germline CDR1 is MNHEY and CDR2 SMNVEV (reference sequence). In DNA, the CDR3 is TGTGCCAGCAGTTTTGGACCCTATTACGGGGATGAGCAGTTCTTC. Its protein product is CASSFGPYYGDEQFF.

CDR3 nucleotide sequence: TGTGCCAGCTGGACAGGGGGAGGCACAGATACGCAGTATTTT. Translating it yields CASWTGGGTDTQYF. The genes are TRBV25-1 and TRBJ2-3, with 10 nucleotides matching TRBD1. After removal of 8 bases from V and 1 base from J, the junction contained 3 bases not matched to a gene. Germline lookup yields CDR1 MGHDK and CDR2 SYGVNS. The CDR3 has 14 amino acids.